A single sample is the source of the 23 T cell receptor beta chains below, sequenced in a study of early T cells in non-severe SARS-CoV-2 infection. MiXCR, applied by TCRdb to the 5' RACE reads, yields one record per CDR3 protein. The sample contains almost 45,000 distinct CDR3 sequences, 5.5% to 6.5% of which appear only once. Source material: whole blood. The receptors derive from an adult who was a healthcare worker with PCR-confirmed SARS-CoV-2 infection or an uninfected control (not recorded which).

This clonotype was recorded many times. The chain joins TRBV3-1 to TRBJ1-1; the D is unclear. The CDR3 covers 12 residues. The germline V gene encodes CDR1 LGHDT and CDR2 YNNKEL (reference sequence). Between the trimmed V and J ends, which lost 1 base and 11 bases, there was a span of 11 bases. For the CDR3, the DNA is TGTGCCAGCAGCCAAGTAAGCGGAGGGGCTTTCTTT. This sequence encodes CASSQVSGGAFF.

This clonotype appeared many times. The chain carries TRBV4-2 and TRBJ2-5; TRBD2 matches 10 bases. J was trimmed by 2 bases and V by 1 base; bases with no gene match: 13. Germline assignment: CDR1 LGHNA and CDR2 YNFKEQ. The CDR3 spans 19 residues. CDR3 loop: CASSQASGGDLNEQETQYF. Written as DNA, the CDR3 is TGTGCCAGCAGCCAAGCTAGCGGGGGCGACCTAAACGAGCAAGAGACCCAGTACTTC.

This clonotype was counted a few times. The chain combines TRBV6-4 with TRBJ2-3, with TRBD2 matching over 9 bases. Trimming took 0 bases from V and 4 from J; bases not matched to a gene: 2. CDR1 is MRHNA and CDR2 is SNTAGT in the germline V gene. The CDR3 runs to 15 residues. This CDR3 reads CASSDSGGGADTQYF. The CDR3 coding sequence is TGTGCCAGCAGTGACTCCGGCGGGGGGGCAGATACGCAGTATTTT.

This rearrangement joins TRBV5-4 to TRBJ2-2; 7 bases match TRBD2. The germline gives CDR1 SGHNT, CDR2 YYREEE (reference sequence). The CDR3 is 16 residues long. Trimming cost V 3 bases and J 2 bases; bases outside gene matches: 7. The CDR3 region is CASSWGGQINTGELFF. The CDR3 DNA is TGTGCCAGCAGCTGGGGAGGGCAGATTAACACCGGGGAGCTGTTTTTT.

This clonotype came up once. A much more abundant neighbour one base away suggests this may be a read error. V gene TRBV27 combines with J gene TRBJ2-5; the D gene is possibly TRBD1 (5 bases). CDR3 length: 14 amino acids. Germline-derived CDR1 and CDR2 are MNHEY and SMNVEV (reference sequence). The CDR3: CSSSVGAPQETQYF. In nucleotides, the CDR3 is TGTTCCAGCAGCGTAGGGGCTCCCCAAGAGACCCAGTACTTC.

This clonotype has only a few counts. This sequence joins TRBV12-3 or TRBV12-4 and TRBJ1-5, with 8 bases matching TRBD1. The CDR3 runs to 14 residues. Trimming cost V 5 bases and J 7 bases; bases outside gene matches: 7. The DNA for the CDR3 is TGTGCCAGCAGTCCTGGACAGGGTGGACAGCCCCAGCATTTT. It yields the protein CASSPGQGGQPQHF.

The sample holds many counts of this clonotype. V is TRBV7-9 and J is TRBJ1-1; 9 bases map to TRBD1. The CDR3 is 15 amino acids. Germline-derived CDR1 and CDR2 are SEHNR and FQNEAQ (reference sequence). Trimming at V came to 4 bases and at J to 5 bases, leaving 8 bases not matched to a gene. This chain's CDR3 is CASSSGTGRGTEAFF. The DNA for the CDR3 is TGTGCCAGCAGCTCCGGGACAGGGAGAGGTACTGAAGCTTTCTTT.

The chain links TRBV6-1 to TRBJ1-1; D is undetermined. CDR1 and CDR2 from the germline V gene are MNHNS and SASEGT. Trimming pared 4 bases from V and 11 bases from J, leaving 14 bases between. The CDR3 spans 12 residues. The chain's CDR3 is CASSGTALEAFF. The CDR3, as DNA: TGTGCCAGCAGTGGGACCGCCCTTGAGGCTTTCTTT.

At least ten counts were recorded for this clonotype. The chain carries TRBV7-2 and TRBJ2-2; D is undetermined. This CDR3 is built from 13 residues. Germline CDR1 is SGHTA and CDR2 is FQGNSA. Between the trimmed V and J ends, which lost 4 bases and 2 bases, there was a span of 5 bases. The CDR3 nucleotides read TGTGCCAGCAGCTGGACCAACACCGGGGAGCTGTTTTTT. This encodes CASSWTNTGELFF.

In this sample, this clonotype turned up many times. The chain employs TRBV11-2 and TRBJ2-6; no definite D call. Germline-derived CDR1 and CDR2 are SGHAT and FQNNGV. V dropped 5 bases and J dropped 4 bases, with 6 bases sitting between them. The CDR3 totals 13 residues. The CDR3 region has the DNA TGTGCCAGCAGCCCATGGGGGGCCAACGTCCTGACTTTC. It encodes CASSPWGANVLTF.

V gene TRBV2 combines with J gene TRBJ2-7; D possibly uses TRBD1 or TRBD2 (5 bases each). Per germline, CDR1 SNHLY and CDR2 FYNNEI. V dropped 8 bases and J dropped 0 bases, with 11 bases sitting between them. The CDR3 spans 13 residues. The CDR3 sequence is CASAWGFSYEQYF. CDR3 in DNA: TGTGCCAGCGCCTGGGGGTTCTCCTACGAGCAGTACTTC. The whole variable domain, filled in from reference TRBV2 and TRBJ2-7, reads EPEVTQTPSHQVTQMGQEVILRCVPISNHLYFYWYRQILGQKVEFLVSFYNNEISEKSEIFDDQFSVERPDGSNFTLKIRSTKLEDSAMYFCASAWGFSYEQYFGPGTRLTVT.

This clonotype appeared many times. The chain's CDR3 is CASSESPVSTDTQYF. CDR3 DNA: TGCGCCAGCAGTGAGTCGCCGGTGAGCACAGATACGCAGTATTTT. The chain combines TRBV10-2 with TRBJ2-3; D is ambiguous. V gave up 0 bases and J gave up 0 bases, with 7 bases separating them. The CDR3 totals 15 residues. Germline CDR1 is WSHSY and CDR2 is SAAADI.

This chain uses TRBV7-6 with TRBJ2-1; either TRBD1 or TRBD2 may fit D (6 bases each). V was clipped by 1 base and J by 2 bases, with 12 bases between them. The CDR3 spans 16 residues. CDR1 and CDR2 (germline): SGHVS, FNYEAQ. The CDR3 coding sequence is TGTGCCAGCAGCTTAGTAGACAGGACTACCTACAATGAGCAGTTCTTC. Its protein is CASSLVDRTTYNEQFF. The full variable domain, completed using reference TRBV7-6 and TRBJ2-1, is GAGVSQSPRYKVTKRGQDVALRCDPISGHVSLYWYRQALGQGPEFLTYFNYEAQQDKSGLPNDRFSAERPEGSISTLTIQRTEQRDSAMYRCASSLVDRTTYNEQFFGPGTRLTVL.

This clonotype occurred many times. V is TRBV28 and J is TRBJ1-1, with D possibly being TRBD1 (6 bases). The CDR3 consists of 18 residues. Germline V gene sequence: CDR1 MDHEN, CDR2 SYDVKM. V was pared by 5 bases and J by 1 base, with 23 bases between. This chain's CDR3 is CASSPYQTGIGWNTEAFF. The CDR3 DNA sequence: TGTGCCAGCAGTCCCTACCAGACAGGAATCGGGTGGAACACTGAAGCTTTCTTT.

The table lists this clonotype with many counts. This chain links TRBV27 with TRBJ2-5, with D possibly matching TRBD1 (6 bases). V gave up 6 bases and J gave up 5 bases, with 13 bases separating them. CDR1 MNHEY and CDR2 SMNVEV come from the germline V gene (reference sequence). The CDR3 is 13 amino acids. The CDR3 sequence: CASSATGLETQYF. CDR3 nucleotides: TGTGCCAGCAGCGCCACAGGGTTGGAGACCCAGTACTTC.

The chain links TRBV10-3 to TRBJ1-1; unclear D gene. Trimming shortened V by 0 bases and J by 0 bases, and 8 bases separated the two germline ends. This CDR3 has 15 amino acids. Germline CDR1 and CDR2: ENHRY and SYGVKD. The CDR3: CAISESQRMNTEAFF. CDR3 DNA: TGTGCCATCAGTGAGTCGCAGAGGATGAACACTGAAGCTTTCTTT.

This clonotype has at least ten counts. The CDR3, as DNA: TGCGCCAGCAGCGCGAACACCGGGGAGCTGTTTTTT. This encodes CASSANTGELFF. This chain connects TRBV5-1 to TRBJ2-2, with D hard to call. CDR1 is SGHRS and CDR2 is YFSETQ in the germline V gene. V lost 4 bases, J lost 0 bases, and 1 base lay in between. CDR3 length equals 12 residues.

This clonotype occurred many times. The rearrangement links TRBV6-1 to TRBJ2-6; 8 nucleotides match TRBD1. CDR3 length: 16 amino acids. CDR1 is MNHNS and CDR2 is SASEGT in the germline V gene. Losses at the gene ends were 5 bases for V and 2 bases for J; bases not matched to a gene: 5. CDR3 sequence: CASSFPGGAGANVLTF. In DNA, the CDR3 is TGTGCCAGCAGTTTTCCAGGGGGCGCTGGGGCCAACGTCCTGACTTTC.

Only a few counts were recorded for this clonotype. The CDR3 nucleotides are TGTGCCAGCAGCCCCCGGGGGGCACCCGGGGAGCTGTTTTTT. Protein sequence: CASSPRGAPGELFF. The J gene is TRBJ2-2, the V gene TRBV9, with a tentative D call TRBD2 (7 bases). The CDR3 contains 14 residues. From germline, CDR1 is SGDLS and CDR2 YYNGEE. V dropped 4 bases and J dropped 6 bases, with 13 bases sitting between them. The variable domain in full, completed from reference TRBV9 and TRBJ2-2, reads DSGVTQTPKHLITATGQRVTLRCSPRSGDLSVYWYQQSLDQGLQFLIQYYNGEERAKGNILERFSAQQFPDLHSELNLSSLELGDSALYFCASSPRGAPGELFFGEGSRLTVL.

This clonotype came up many times. CDR3 DNA: TGTGCCAGCAGTTCCGGGACAGGTGGGAGCAATCAGCCCCAGCATTTT. Amino acid sequence: CASSSGTGGSNQPQHF. The chain has TRBV27 and TRBJ1-5, with 8 bases lining up with TRBD1. Germline CDR1 MNHEY, CDR2 SMNVEV (reference sequence). With 4 bases clipped from V and 1 base from J, the junction kept 6 bases outside the gene matches. The CDR3 contains 16 residues.

The J gene is TRBJ2-7, the V gene TRBV21-1; the DNA was not compared with TRBD2, the D call given in the table. TRBV21-1 is recorded as a pseudogene. The CDR3 spans 14 residues. The CDR3 region is CASSRLAGVYEQYF. The CDR3 coding sequence is TGTGCCAGCAGCAGACTAGCGGGGGTCTACGAGCAGTACTTC.

The sample holds a few counts of this clonotype. This rearrangement joins TRBV12-3 or TRBV12-4 to TRBJ1-5; D is unresolved. CDR3 length equals 17 residues. Trimming shortened V by 7 bases and J by 2 bases, and 21 bases separated the two germline ends. The chain's CDR3 is CASIPEPGPRGNQPQHF. In DNA, the CDR3 is TGTGCCAGCATCCCCGAACCGGGCCCCCGGGGCAATCAGCCCCAGCATTTT.

As to this clonotype: This may come from a read error, since a much larger clone is one base off. The final CDR3 position lacks the conserved phenylalanine or tryptophan, pointing to a likely read error. The chain employs TRBV5-1 and TRBJ2-7, with a possible D match to TRBD1 (6 bases). The V end lost 2 bases, the J end lost 3 bases, and 9 bases lay between the germline ends. The CDR3 consists of 13 residues. The germline gives CDR1 SGHRS, CDR2 YFSETQ. CDR3 in amino acids: CASSFGQYYEQYL. CDR3 bases: TGCGCCAGCAGCTTCGGACAGTACTACGAGCAGTACCTC.